The clone carrying this T cell receptor beta chain came up many times. The sample belongs to a study of T cells in Graves' hyperthyroidism and ophthalmopathy. RNA transcripts served as the template for amplifying TCR beta CDR3 regions. First-round RT-PCR targeting the TCR CDR3 was performed with the HTBI primer set. TCRdb itself ran the multiplex PCR reads through MiXCR, one entry per CDR3 protein. The data show almost 250,000 distinct CDR3 sequences, over 20% seen once. The CDR3 contains 12 residues. V gave up 10 bases and J gave up 5 bases; unmatched junction bases: 6. Germline V gives CDR1 MNHNS, CDR2 SASEGT.

The specimen was blood. This rearrangement joins TRBV6-1 to TRBJ1-2; 8 nucleotides line up with TRBD1. The sequence was collected from a woman in her thirties or forties with Graves' ophthalmopathy. This CDR3 reads CAIRGLGYGYTF. CDR3 bases: TGTGCCATCAGGGGGCTGGGGTATGGCTACACCTTC.